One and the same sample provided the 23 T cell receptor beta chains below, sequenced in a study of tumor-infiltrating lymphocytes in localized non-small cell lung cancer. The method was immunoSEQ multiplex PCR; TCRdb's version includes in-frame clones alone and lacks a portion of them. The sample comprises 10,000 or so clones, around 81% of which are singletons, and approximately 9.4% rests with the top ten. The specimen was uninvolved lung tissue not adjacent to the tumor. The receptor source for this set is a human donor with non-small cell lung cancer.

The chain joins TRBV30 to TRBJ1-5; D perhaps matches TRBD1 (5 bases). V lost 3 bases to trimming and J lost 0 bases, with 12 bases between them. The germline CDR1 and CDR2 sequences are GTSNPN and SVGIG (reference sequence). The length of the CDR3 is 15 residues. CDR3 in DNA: TGTGCCTGGAGCCAGGGATCGAGTAGCAATCAGCCCCAGCATTTT. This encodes CAWSQGSSSNQPQHF.

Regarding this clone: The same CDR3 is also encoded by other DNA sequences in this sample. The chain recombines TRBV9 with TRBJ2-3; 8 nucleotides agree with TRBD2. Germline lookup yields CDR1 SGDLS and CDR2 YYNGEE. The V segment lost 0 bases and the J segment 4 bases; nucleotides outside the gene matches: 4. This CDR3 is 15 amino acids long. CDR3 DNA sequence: TGTGCCAGCAGCGTAGGAGGACTAGCCTCAGATACGCAGTATTTT. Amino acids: CASSVGGLASDTQYF.

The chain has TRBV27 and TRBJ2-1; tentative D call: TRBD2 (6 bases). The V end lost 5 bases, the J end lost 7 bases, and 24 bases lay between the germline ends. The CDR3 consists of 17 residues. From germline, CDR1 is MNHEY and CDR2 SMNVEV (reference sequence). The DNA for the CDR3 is TGTGCCAGCAGTACCACCTTCGCCGAATCGGGAGTGAATGAGCAGTTCTTC. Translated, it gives CASSTTFAESGVNEQFF.

CDR3 sequence (DNA): TGTGCCAGCAGCTTAGTTCAGGACTATGGCTACACCTTC. It codes for CASSLVQDYGYTF. V is TRBV7-8 and J is TRBJ1-2; D unresolved. V was pared by 1 base and J by 3 bases, with 6 bases between. CDR1 SGHVS and CDR2 FQNEAQ come from the germline V gene. The CDR3 is made up of 13 amino acids.

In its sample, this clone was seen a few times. CDR3 nucleotides: TGTGCCAGCAGCTTAGTCGAGGGTGAGCAGTTCTTC. Amino acid sequence: CASSLVEGEQFF. The chain employs TRBV11-3 and TRBJ2-1, with D possibly TRBD2 on 5 matching bases. Germline loops: CDR1 SGHNT, CDR2 YENEEA. CDR3 length equals 12 residues. V was pared by 1 base and J by 9 bases, with 7 bases between.

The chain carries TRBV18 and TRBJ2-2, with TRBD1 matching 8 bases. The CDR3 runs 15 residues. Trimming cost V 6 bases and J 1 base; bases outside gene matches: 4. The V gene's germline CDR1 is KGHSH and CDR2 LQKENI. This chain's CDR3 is CASSPGQGNTGELFF. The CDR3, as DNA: TGTGCCAGCTCCCCAGGACAGGGGAACACCGGGGAGCTGTTTTTT. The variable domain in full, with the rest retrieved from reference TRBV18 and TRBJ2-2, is NAGVMQNPRHLVRRRGQEARLRCSPMKGHSHVYWYRQLPEEGLKFMVYLQKENIIDESGMPKERFSAEFPKEGPSILRIQQVVRGDSAAYFCASSPGQGNTGELFFGEGSRLTVL.

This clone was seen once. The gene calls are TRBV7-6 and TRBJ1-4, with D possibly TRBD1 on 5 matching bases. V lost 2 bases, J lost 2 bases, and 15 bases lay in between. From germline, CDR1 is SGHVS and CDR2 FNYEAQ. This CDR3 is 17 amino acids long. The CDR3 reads CASSLRRGEGTNEKLFF. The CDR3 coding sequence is TGTGCCAGCAGCTTACGGCGGGGGGAAGGGACTAATGAAAAACTGTTTTTT.

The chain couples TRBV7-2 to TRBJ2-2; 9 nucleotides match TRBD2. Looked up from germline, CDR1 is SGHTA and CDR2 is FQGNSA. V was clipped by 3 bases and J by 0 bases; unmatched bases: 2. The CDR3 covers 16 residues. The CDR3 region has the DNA TGTGCCAGCAGCTTGACTAGCGGAGCGAACACCGGGGAGCTGTTTTTT. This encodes CASSLTSGANTGELFF.

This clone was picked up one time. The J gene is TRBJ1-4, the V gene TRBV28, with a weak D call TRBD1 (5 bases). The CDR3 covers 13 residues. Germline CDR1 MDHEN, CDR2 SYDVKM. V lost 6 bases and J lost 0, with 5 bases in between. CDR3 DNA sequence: TGTGCCAGCAGGGGGGCAACTAATGAAAAACTGTTTTTT. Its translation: CASRGATNEKLFF.

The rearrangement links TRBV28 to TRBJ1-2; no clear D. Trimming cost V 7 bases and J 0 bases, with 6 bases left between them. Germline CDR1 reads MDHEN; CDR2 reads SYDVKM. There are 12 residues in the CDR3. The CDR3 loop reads CASNSANYGYTF. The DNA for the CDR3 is TGTGCCAGCAATTCAGCTAACTATGGCTACACCTTC.

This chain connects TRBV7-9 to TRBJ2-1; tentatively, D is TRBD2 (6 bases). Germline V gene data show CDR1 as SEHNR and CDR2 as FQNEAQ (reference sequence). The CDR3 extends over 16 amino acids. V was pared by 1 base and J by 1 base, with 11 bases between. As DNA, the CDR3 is TGTGCCAGCAGCTTAGGAGGACTATTGTCCTACAATGAGCAGTTCTTC. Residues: CASSLGGLLSYNEQFF. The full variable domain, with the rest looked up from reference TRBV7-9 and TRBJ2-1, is DTGVSQNPRHKITKRGQNVTFRCDPISEHNRLYWYRQTLGQGPEFLTYFQNEAQLEKSRLLSDRFSAERPKGSFSTLEIQRTEQGDSAMYLCASSLGGLLSYNEQFFGPGTRLTVL.

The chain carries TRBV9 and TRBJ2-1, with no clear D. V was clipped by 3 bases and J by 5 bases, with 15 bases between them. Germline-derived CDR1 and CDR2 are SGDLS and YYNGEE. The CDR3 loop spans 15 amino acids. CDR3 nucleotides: TGTGCCAGCAGCGCGGACCCCATTCCAAACAATGAGCAGTTCTTC. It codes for CASSADPIPNNEQFF.

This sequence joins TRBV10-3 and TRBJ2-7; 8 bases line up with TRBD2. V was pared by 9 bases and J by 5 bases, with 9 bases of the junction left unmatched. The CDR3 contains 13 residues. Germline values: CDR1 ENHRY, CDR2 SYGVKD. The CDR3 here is CAIGGSGNDEQYF. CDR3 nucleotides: TGTGCCATAGGGGGTAGCGGGAACGACGAGCAGTACTTC.

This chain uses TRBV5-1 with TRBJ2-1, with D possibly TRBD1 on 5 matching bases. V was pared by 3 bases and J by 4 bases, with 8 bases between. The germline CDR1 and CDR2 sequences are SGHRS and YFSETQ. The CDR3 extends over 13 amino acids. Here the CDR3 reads CASSSDSYNEQFF. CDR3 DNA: TGCGCCAGCAGCTCTGACAGTTACAATGAGCAGTTCTTC.

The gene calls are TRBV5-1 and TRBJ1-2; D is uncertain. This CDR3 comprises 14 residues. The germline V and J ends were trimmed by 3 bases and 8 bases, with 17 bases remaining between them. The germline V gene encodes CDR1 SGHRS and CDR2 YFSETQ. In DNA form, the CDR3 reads TGCGCCAGCAGCTACAGCCCGGGGTCAGGCGGCTACACCTTC. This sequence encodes CASSYSPGSGGYTF.

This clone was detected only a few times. Written as DNA, the CDR3 is TGTGCCAGTACTCCTTTCAGGGGGGACAACTATGGCTACACCTTC. Amino acid sequence: CASTPFRGDNYGYTF. This rearrangement joins TRBV19 to TRBJ1-2, with 7 nucleotides matching TRBD1. The CDR3 loop spans 15 amino acids. J gave up 2 bases and V 7 bases, and 10 bases lay outside the gene matches. Germline assignment: CDR1 LNHDA and CDR2 SQIVND (reference sequence).

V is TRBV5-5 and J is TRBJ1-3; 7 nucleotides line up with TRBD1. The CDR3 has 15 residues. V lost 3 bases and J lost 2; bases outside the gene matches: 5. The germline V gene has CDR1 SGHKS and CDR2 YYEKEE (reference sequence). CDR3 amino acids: CASSWDGTAGNTIYF. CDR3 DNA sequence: TGTGCCAGCAGCTGGGACGGGACAGCTGGAAACACCATATATTTT.

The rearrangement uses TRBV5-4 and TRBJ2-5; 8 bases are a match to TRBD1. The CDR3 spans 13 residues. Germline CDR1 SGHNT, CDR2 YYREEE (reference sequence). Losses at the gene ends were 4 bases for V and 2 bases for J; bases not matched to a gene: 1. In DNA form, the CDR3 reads TGTGCCAGCAGCCGGGACAGGCAAGAGACCCAGTACTTC. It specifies CASSRDRQETQYF.

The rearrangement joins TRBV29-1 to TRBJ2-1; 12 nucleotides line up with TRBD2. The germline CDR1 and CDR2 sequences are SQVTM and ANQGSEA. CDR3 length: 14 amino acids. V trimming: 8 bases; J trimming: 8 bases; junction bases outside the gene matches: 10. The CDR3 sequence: CSSRLAGDWDEQFF. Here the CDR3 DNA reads TGCAGCTCTAGACTAGCGGGAGATTGGGATGAGCAGTTCTTC.

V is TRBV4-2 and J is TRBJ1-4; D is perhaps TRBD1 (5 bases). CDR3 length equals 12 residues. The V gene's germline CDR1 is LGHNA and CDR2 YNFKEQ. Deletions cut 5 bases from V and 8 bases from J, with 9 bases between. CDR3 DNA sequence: TGTGCCAGCAGCATCGGGGGGGAAAAACTGTTTTTT. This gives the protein CASSIGGEKLFF.

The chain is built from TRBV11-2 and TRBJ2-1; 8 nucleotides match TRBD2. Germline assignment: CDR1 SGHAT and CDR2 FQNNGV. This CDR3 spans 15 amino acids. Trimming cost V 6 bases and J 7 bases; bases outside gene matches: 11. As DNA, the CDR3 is TGTGCCAGCAGTGCCGGGACTAGTGGGGTAAATGAGCAGTTCTTC. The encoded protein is CASSAGTSGVNEQFF.

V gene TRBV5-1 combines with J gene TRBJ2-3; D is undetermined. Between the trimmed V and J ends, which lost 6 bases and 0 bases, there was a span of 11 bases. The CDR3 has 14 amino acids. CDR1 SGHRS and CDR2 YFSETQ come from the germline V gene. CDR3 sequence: CASNPDPSTDTQYF. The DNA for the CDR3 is TGCGCCAGCAACCCAGACCCTAGCACAGATACGCAGTATTTT. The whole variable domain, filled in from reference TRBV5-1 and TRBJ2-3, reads KAGVTQTPRYLIKTRGQQVTLSCSPISGHRSVSWYQQTPGQGLQFLFEYFSETQRNKGNFPGRFSGRQFSNSRSEMNVSTLELGDSALYLCASNPDPSTDTQYFGPGTRLTVL.

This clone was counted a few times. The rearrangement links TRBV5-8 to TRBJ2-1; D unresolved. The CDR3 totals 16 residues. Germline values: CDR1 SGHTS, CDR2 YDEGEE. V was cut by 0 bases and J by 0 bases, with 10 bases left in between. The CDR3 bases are TGTGCCAGCAGCTTGGGCGACCCCCACTCCTACAATGAGCAGTTCTTC. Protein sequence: CASSLGDPHSYNEQFF.